This TCR beta chain was found in a study of blood T cells in healthy people across ages. Note on this clonotype: Antigen specificity is unknown.

With a J-beta primer mix and a sample-barcoded 5' primer, a second PCR ran about 7 to 12 cycles. In TCRdb, the 5' RACE reads were re-called with MiXCR into one record per CDR3 protein. The sample gives hundreds of thousands of distinct CDR3 sequences, roughly three fifths of which show up once; about a quarter is in the top ten. Aged roughly 6 to 100, donors were systemically healthy Caucasians from Russia. Per sample, no less than 6 micrograms of total RNA were extracted. Study observations and caveats: Long-lived donors exceeded aged donors in naive CD4+ cells and diversity.

Germline V gene sequence: CDR1 LGHDT, CDR2 YNNKEL (reference sequence). V was trimmed by 1 base and J by 5 bases, leaving 11 bases between them. This CDR3 contains 14 residues. Sequenced input: blood. The receptor was derived from a man aged 40-50 years in good health. The gene calls are TRBV3-1 and TRBJ2-5; D remains unclear. The CDR3 DNA follows: TGTGCCAGCAGCCAAGGGTCGCGGCGGGAGACCCAGTACTTC. Residues: CASSQGSRRETQYF.